This T cell receptor (beta chain) is from a study of shared clonotypes between healthy human individuals. Details on this clone: Its matching antigen is unknown.

Trimming removed 4 bases from V and 2 bases from J, with 9 bases in between. Germline V gives CDR1 SGHDN, CDR2 FVKESK. The CDR3 extends over 13 amino acids. CD45RO-negative CD8 cells positively selected for CCR7 made up the naive population, which excluded terminally differentiated effector memory CD45RA+ cells. Among the donors, all were Caucasian adults who lived in Nashville, Tennessee. Repertoires were generated with immunoSEQ multiplex PCR, while TCRdb's copy carries only in-frame clones and drops some. The table has about 580,000 clones, 98% seen once. Study-wide results and limits: Shared clonotypes: approximately 5.3% naive CD4, under 4% naive CD8, around 2.2% memory CD4, under 0.5% memory CD8.

Specimen: naive CD8+ T cells sorted from blood. The genes are TRBV14 and TRBJ2-7; D gene ambiguous. This TCR derives from a man aged 25 to 45 in good health. The CDR3 sequence is CASSLLPAYEQYF. The CDR3 coding sequence is TGTGCCAGCAGCCTTCTACCCGCCTACGAGCAGTACTTC. The entire variable domain, with the rest obtained from reference TRBV14 and TRBJ2-7, is as follows: EAGVTQFPSHSVIEKGQTVTLRCDPISGHDNLYWYRRVMGKEIKFLLHFVKESKQDESGMPNNRFLAERTGGTYSTLKVQPAELEDSGVYFCASSLLPAYEQYFGPGTRLTVT.